This TCR beta chain comes out of a study of regulatory T cells in long-lasting Graves disease. The CDR3 loop spans 18 amino acids. V trimming: 3 bases; J trimming: 4 bases; junction bases outside the gene matches: 16. The germline CDR1 and CDR2 sequences are MDHEN and SYDVKM. This clonotype was recorded at least ten times. As yet, its antigen is unknown. Arm-PCR with iRepertoire HTBI primers amplified the CDR3 regions for these TCR beta libraries. Per the original data handling: Taken together, the samples had around 66 TRBV and more than 12 TRBJ segments identified. A single record per CDR3 protein comes from TCRdb applying MiXCR to the multiplex PCR reads. What appears here as the V and J calls and clone size reflects TCRdb's work, not the paper's. The profile covers roughly 430,000 distinct CDR3 sequences, with 21% appearing a single time and roughly 13% taken by the ten largest. Study results and limitations: New patients shared fewer public clonotypes (approximately 970) than persistent patients did (about 2,700). Accuracy was possibly reduced by small sample size.

The time point is: persistent/refractory GD, antithyroid drugs over 5 years with positive TRAb. The authors made the TCR library using RNA they extracted from PBMCs. The TCR was taken from a female donor with Graves disease. This chain links TRBV28 with TRBJ2-7; 9 bases match TRBD2. This material consisted of peripheral blood mononuclear cells (PBMCs), taken when the disease was refractory, from a patient treated with antithyroid drugs. CDR3 sequence: CASSFWQSATSGSYEQYF. The CDR3 coding sequence is TGTGCCAGCAGTTTTTGGCAGTCCGCGACTAGCGGATCTTACGAGCAGTACTTC. Drawing the rest from reference TRBV28 and TRBJ2-7, the complete variable domain is DVKVTQSSRYLVKRTGEKVFLECVQDMDHENMFWYRQDPGLGLRLIYFSYDVKMKEKGDIPEGYSVSREKKERFSLILESASTNQTSMYLCASSFWQSATSGSYEQYFGPGTRLTVT.